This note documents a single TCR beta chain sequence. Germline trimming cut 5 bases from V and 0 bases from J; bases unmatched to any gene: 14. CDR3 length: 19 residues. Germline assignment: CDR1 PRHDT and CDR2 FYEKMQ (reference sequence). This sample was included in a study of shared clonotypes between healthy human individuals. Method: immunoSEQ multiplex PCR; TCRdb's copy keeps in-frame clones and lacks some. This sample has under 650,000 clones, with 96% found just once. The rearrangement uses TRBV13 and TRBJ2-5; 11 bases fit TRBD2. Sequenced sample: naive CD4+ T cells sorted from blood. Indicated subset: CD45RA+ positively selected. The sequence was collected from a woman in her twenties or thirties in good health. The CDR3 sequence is CASSPEPLAGEEDQETQYF. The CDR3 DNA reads TGTGCCAGCAGCCCTGAGCCACTAGCGGGAGAGGAGGACCAAGAGACCCAGTACTTC.